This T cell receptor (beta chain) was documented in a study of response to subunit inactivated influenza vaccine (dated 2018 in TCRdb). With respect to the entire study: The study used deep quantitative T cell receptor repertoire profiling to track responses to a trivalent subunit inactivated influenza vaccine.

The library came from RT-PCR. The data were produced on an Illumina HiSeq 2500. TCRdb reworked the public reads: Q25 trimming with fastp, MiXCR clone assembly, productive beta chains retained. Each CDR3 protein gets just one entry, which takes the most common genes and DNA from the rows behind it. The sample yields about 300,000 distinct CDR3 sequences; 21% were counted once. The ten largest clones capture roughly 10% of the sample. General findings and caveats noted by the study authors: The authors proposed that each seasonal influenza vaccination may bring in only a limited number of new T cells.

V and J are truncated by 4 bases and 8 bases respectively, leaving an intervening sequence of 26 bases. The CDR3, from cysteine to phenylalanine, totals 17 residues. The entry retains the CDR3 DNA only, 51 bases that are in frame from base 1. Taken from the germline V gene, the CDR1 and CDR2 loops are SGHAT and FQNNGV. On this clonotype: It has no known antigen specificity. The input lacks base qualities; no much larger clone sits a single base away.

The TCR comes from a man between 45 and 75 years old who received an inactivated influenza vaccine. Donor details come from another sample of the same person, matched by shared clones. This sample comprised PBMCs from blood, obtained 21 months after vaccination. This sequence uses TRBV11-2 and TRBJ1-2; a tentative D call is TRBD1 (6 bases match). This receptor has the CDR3 CASSSIRGPGRGKGYTF. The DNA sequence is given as TGTGCCAGCAGCTCAATCAGGGGCCCGGGGCGCGGTAAAGGCTACACCTTC.